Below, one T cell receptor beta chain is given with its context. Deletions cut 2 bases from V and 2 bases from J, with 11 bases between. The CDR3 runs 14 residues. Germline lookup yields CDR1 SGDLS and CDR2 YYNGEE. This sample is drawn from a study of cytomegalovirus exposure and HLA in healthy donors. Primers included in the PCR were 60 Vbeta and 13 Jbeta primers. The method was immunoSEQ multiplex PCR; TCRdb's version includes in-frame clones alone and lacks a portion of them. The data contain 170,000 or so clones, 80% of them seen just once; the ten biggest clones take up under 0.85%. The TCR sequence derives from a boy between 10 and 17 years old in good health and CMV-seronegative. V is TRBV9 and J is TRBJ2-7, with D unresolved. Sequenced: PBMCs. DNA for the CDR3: TGTGCCAGCAGCGTTTCCGTAGCTCCCTACGAGCAGTACTTC. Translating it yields CASSVSVAPYEQYF.